What follows are 24 T cell receptor beta chains derived from one specimen sequenced in a study of blood T cell repertoires in COVID-19. Assay: immunoSEQ multiplex PCR; the TCRdb copy retains only in-frame clones and omits some. The table lists about 59,000 clones, 70% to 75% of them singletons. Sequenced: peripheral blood. The source of these receptors is a woman in her 70s with acute or convalescent COVID-19.

The rearrangement uses TRBV6-6 and TRBJ1-6; 8 bases line up with TRBD1. Per the germline V gene, CDR1 is MNHNY and CDR2 is SVGAGI (reference sequence). V shed 5 bases and J 9 bases; nucleotides not matched to a gene: 9. The CDR3 has 15 residues. CDR3 loop: CASSDRGEGFSPLHF. CDR3 DNA: TGTGCCAGCAGTGACAGGGGCGAAGGGTTTTCACCCCTCCACTTT.

This chain uses TRBV30 with TRBJ2-7; D is ambiguous. Between the trimmed V and J ends, which lost 0 bases and 0 bases, there was a span of 15 bases. This CDR3 is built from 16 residues. Germline assignment: CDR1 GTSNPN and CDR2 SVGIG (reference sequence). CDR3 amino acids: CAWSVLKLGSSYEQYF. The CDR3 DNA is TGTGCCTGGAGTGTACTTAAGTTGGGCAGCTCCTACGAGCAGTACTTC.

The genes are TRBV19 and TRBJ2-3, with 7 bases fitting TRBD2. The CDR3 runs to 14 residues. After removal of 7 bases from V and 2 bases from J, the junction contained 6 bases not matched to a gene. CDR1 and CDR2 from the germline V gene are LNHDA and SQIVND (reference sequence). The CDR3 spells CASKGGGYTDTQYF. The DNA for the CDR3 is TGTGCCAGTAAGGGCGGGGGATACACAGATACGCAGTATTTT.

The chain links TRBV7-3 to TRBJ2-3; 7 bases map to TRBD1. The germline CDR1 and CDR2 sequences are SGHTA and FQGTGA. The V and J ends lost 6 bases and 0 bases, in that order; junction bases with no gene match: 6. This CDR3 is built from 15 residues. The CDR3 nucleotides are TGTGCCAGCAGTCGACAGGGTTCTAGCACAGATACGCAGTATTTT. This gives the protein CASSRQGSSTDTQYF.

V is TRBV11-2 and J is TRBJ1-1; 7 positions match TRBD1. The germline CDR1 and CDR2 sequences are SGHAT and FQNNGV. The CDR3 contains 11 residues. The junction had 3 bases not matched to a gene; V was cut back by 4 bases and J by 10 bases. Here the CDR3 DNA reads TGTGCCAGCAGCTACAGGGGAGGAGCTTTCTTT. This encodes CASSYRGGAFF.

The chain has TRBV6-5 and TRBJ2-5; the match to TRBD1 covers 7 bases. The germline V gene has CDR1 MNHEY and CDR2 SVGAGI. Unmatched junction bases numbered 9, after V lost 5 bases and J lost 3 bases. This CDR3 spans 15 amino acids. The CDR3 spells CASSPGAGGEETQYF. DNA for the CDR3: TGTGCCAGCAGTCCCGGGGCAGGGGGAGAAGAGACCCAGTACTTC.

This clone has more than one count but fewer than ten. The rearrangement joins TRBV3-1 (or the pseudogene TRBV3-2) to TRBJ2-3, with 9 bases lining up with TRBD1. J was trimmed by 6 bases and V by 1 base; bases with no gene match: 8. Germline V gene lookup returns CDR1 LGHDT and CDR2 YNNKEL (reference sequence). This CDR3 is 16 amino acids long. CDR3 sequence: CASSQVGDRVSDTQYF. The CDR3 nucleotides read TGTGCCAGCAGCCAAGTAGGGGACAGGGTGTCCGATACGCAGTATTTT.

The J gene is TRBJ2-3, the V gene TRBV5-1; D is perhaps TRBD1 (6 bases). This CDR3 has 14 amino acids. Looked up from germline, CDR1 is SGHRS and CDR2 is YFSETQ. V lost 5 bases, J lost 2 bases, and 12 bases lay in between. The CDR3 DNA sequence: TGCGCCAGCAGACAAGGACAGCCCACAGATACGCAGTATTTT. Its translation: CASRQGQPTDTQYF. The entire variable domain, with the rest obtained from reference TRBV5-1 and TRBJ2-3, is as follows: KAGVTQTPRYLIKTRGQQVTLSCSPISGHRSVSWYQQTPGQGLQFLFEYFSETQRNKGNFPGRFSGRQFSNSRSEMNVSTLELGDSALYLCASRQGQPTDTQYFGPGTRLTVL.

The chain uses TRBV13 and TRBJ1-1; D call uncertain. V lost 1 base and J 4 bases, leaving 16 bases between the germline ends. This CDR3 is built from 16 residues. The germline V gene has CDR1 PRHDT and CDR2 FYEKMQ (reference sequence). CDR3 amino acids: CASSLASWSRSTEAFF. The CDR3 nucleotides read TGTGCCAGCAGCTTAGCTAGCTGGAGCCGGAGCACTGAAGCTTTCTTT. Based on the CDR3 plus reference TRBV13 and TRBJ1-1, the full variable domain is AAGVIQSPRHLIKEKRETATLKCYPIPRHDTVYWYQQGPGQDPQFLISFYEKMQSDKGSIPDRFSAQQFSDYHSELNMSSLELGDSALYFCASSLASWSRSTEAFFGQGTRLTVV.

The chain links TRBV19 to TRBJ1-5; 7 nucleotides line up with TRBD1. Germline-derived CDR1 and CDR2 are LNHDA and SQIVND (reference sequence). CDR3 size: 14 residues. V gave up 3 bases and J gave up 3 bases; unmatched junction bases: 2. CDR3: CASSMGQFNQPQHF. CDR3 DNA: TGTGCCAGTAGTATGGGACAGTTCAATCAGCCCCAGCATTTT.

This clone was counted a single time. The rearrangement joins TRBV11-2 to TRBJ2-7; 8 nucleotides align to TRBD2. Germline V gene sequence: CDR1 SGHAT, CDR2 FQNNGV. The junction had 9 bases not matched to a gene; V was cut back by 5 bases and J by 3 bases. The CDR3 length is 15 residues. DNA for the CDR3: TGTGCCAGCAGCCCTTCGGGGGGGCGCCGCTACGAGCAGTACTTC. Residues: CASSPSGGRRYEQYF.

The chain joins TRBV15 to TRBJ1-2; 9 bases agree with TRBD1. CDR3 length equals 15 residues. V lost 5 bases to trimming and J lost 5 bases; unmatched junction nucleotides: 9. CDR1 is LNHNV, CDR2 YYDKDF, per germline (reference sequence). Here the CDR3 reads CATSRGTGNNYGYTF. The DNA of the CDR3 is TGTGCCACCAGCCGTGGGACAGGGAACAATTATGGCTACACCTTC.

The gene calls are TRBV9 and TRBJ2-7, with 7 nucleotides matching TRBD1. J lost 3 bases, V lost 3 bases, and 6 bases had no gene match. The CDR3 is 14 residues long. Germline values: CDR1 SGDLS, CDR2 YYNGEE. This CDR3 reads CASSADRAGYEQYF. The CDR3 DNA reads as TGTGCCAGCAGCGCCGACAGGGCAGGCTACGAGCAGTACTTC.

The CDR3 sequence: CAISESGNSNQPQHF. The CDR3 bases are TGTGCCATCAGTGAGTCCGGTAATAGCAATCAGCCCCAGCATTTT. The chain couples TRBV10-3 to TRBJ1-5; D uncertain. This CDR3 region has 15 residues. Trimming removed 0 bases from V and 0 bases from J, with 6 bases in between. The germline V gene encodes CDR1 ENHRY and CDR2 SYGVKD.

The chain links TRBV30 to TRBJ1-1, with D maybe TRBD1 (5 bases). Germline CDR1 GTSNPN, CDR2 SVGIG (reference sequence). There are 13 residues in the CDR3. V was cut by 3 bases and J by 0 bases, with 8 bases left in between. The CDR3 sequence is CAWRQTVNTEAFF. The CDR3 DNA reads as TGTGCCTGGAGGCAGACAGTGAACACTGAAGCTTTCTTT.

The J gene is TRBJ1-1, the V gene TRBV27; TRBD1 matches at 7 bases. V lost 5 bases and J lost 6; bases outside the gene matches: 6. This CDR3 has 13 residues. The germline gives CDR1 MNHEY, CDR2 SMNVEV (reference sequence). CDR3 nucleotides: TGTGCCAGCAGTCTCTACGGGACAGCTGAAGCTTTCTTT. Its protein is CASSLYGTAEAFF.

This clone has a handful of counts. In DNA form, the CDR3 reads TGTGCCAGTCGGACAGGGCCTGGATACGCTAACTATGGCTACACCTTC. This gives the protein CASRTGPGYANYGYTF. V and J are TRBV19 and TRBJ1-2; 8 bases agree with TRBD1. The CDR3 extends over 16 amino acids. V was clipped by 8 bases and J by 0 bases; unmatched bases: 11. From germline, CDR1 is LNHDA and CDR2 SQIVND (reference sequence).

The genes are TRBV7-2 and TRBJ2-3, with D tentatively TRBD2 (8 bases). Germline V gene data show CDR1 as SGHTA and CDR2 as FQGNSA. Trimming shortened V by 2 bases and J by 2 bases, and 20 bases separated the two germline ends. This CDR3 is built from 18 residues. The CDR3 coding sequence is TGTGCCAGCAGCTTAAAGTCATCGGGAGGGGGCCACACAGATACGCAGTATTTT. This translates into CASSLKSSGGGHTDTQYF.

This rearrangement joins TRBV11-2 to TRBJ1-4, with 8 bases lining up with TRBD1. The junction had 7 bases not matched to a gene; V was cut back by 3 bases and J by 1 base. The CDR3 is made up of 17 amino acids. Germline assignment: CDR1 SGHAT and CDR2 FQNNGV. In DNA form, the CDR3 reads TGTGCCAGCAGCTTGGCCAGGGGGCGTGGAACTAATGAAAAACTGTTTTTT. Protein: CASSLARGRGTNEKLFF.

Details on this clone: A far larger clone is one base from this, pointing to a likely read error. The chain links TRBV5-6 to TRBJ2-3; TRBD2 agrees at 13 bases. Per germline, CDR1 SGHDT and CDR2 YYEEEE. This CDR3 has 15 residues. After removal of 5 bases from V and 3 bases from J, the junction contained 3 bases not matched to a gene. CDR3 sequence (DNA): TGTGCCAGCAGTCGACTAGCGGGGGGAACAGATACGCAGTATTTT. It translates to CASSRLAGGTDTQYF.

V is TRBV2 and J is TRBJ1-2; the D gene is possibly TRBD1 (6 bases). Germline V gene sequence: CDR1 SNHLY, CDR2 FYNNEI. V shed 8 bases and J shed 7 bases, with 17 bases lying between them. CDR3 length: 13 amino acids. DNA for the CDR3: TGTGCCAGCCTGGGGGGGCAAGGGGCTGGCTACACCTTC. Translation gives CASLGGQGAGYTF.

This sequence joins TRBV12-3 or TRBV12-4 and TRBJ2-2; D might be TRBD1 (5 bases). V was shortened by 8 bases and J by 2 bases, with 9 bases between the two germline ends. This CDR3 contains 13 residues. CDR3 DNA: TGTGCCAGCGGGGCCCATAACACCGGGGAGCTGTTTTTT. Protein: CASGAHNTGELFF.

The chain is built from TRBV6-1 and TRBJ2-3, with 10 bases fitting TRBD2. Per the germline V gene, CDR1 is MNHNS and CDR2 is SASEGT. The CDR3 runs 17 residues. V lost 2 bases to trimming and J lost 4 bases; unmatched junction nucleotides: 9. This CDR3 reads CASSERIAGGRSDTQYF. The CDR3 DNA reads as TGTGCCAGCAGTGAACGAATAGCGGGGGGTAGATCAGATACGCAGTATTTT.

The CDR3 region has the DNA TGTGCCAGCAGCGTAGGAGGGACAGGAGAGCAGTACTTC. As protein: CASSVGGTGEQYF. The J gene is TRBJ2-7, the V gene TRBV11-3; 8 nucleotides agree with TRBD1. The germline V gene encodes CDR1 SGHNT and CDR2 YENEEA. V trimming: 5 bases; J trimming: 7 bases; junction bases outside the gene matches: 7. The CDR3 consists of 13 residues.